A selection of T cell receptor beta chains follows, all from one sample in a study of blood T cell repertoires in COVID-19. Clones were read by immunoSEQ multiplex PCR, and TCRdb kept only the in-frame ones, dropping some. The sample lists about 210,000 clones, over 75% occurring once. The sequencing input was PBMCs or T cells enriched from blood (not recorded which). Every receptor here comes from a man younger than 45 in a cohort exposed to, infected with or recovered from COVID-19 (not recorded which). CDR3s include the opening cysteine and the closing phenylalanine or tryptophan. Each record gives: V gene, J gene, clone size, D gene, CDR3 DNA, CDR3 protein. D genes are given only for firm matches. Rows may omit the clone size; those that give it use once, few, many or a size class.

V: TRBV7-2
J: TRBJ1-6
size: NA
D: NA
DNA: TGTGCCAGCAGCGGCTGGGACACTGTAACTTCACCCCTCCACTTT
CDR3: CASSGWDTVTSPLHF

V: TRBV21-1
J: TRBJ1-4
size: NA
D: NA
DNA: TGTGCCAGCAGCCGGCGGGGGGCAACTAATGAAAAACTGTTTTTT
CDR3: CASSRRGATNEKLFF

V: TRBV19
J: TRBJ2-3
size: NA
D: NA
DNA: TGTGCCAGTACCTTGCGATCCTTTAACACAGATACGCAGTATTTT
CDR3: CASTLRSFNTDTQYF

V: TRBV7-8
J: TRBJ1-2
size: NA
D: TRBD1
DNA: TGTGCCAGCAGCTCCGGGACAGGCGGCCTCGGGGTTAACTATGGCTACACCTTC
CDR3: CASSSGTGGLGVNYGYTF

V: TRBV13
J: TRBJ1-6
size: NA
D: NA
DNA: TGTGCCAGCAGCTTCTTGGGGCGGGGAAATTCACCCCTCCACTTT
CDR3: CASSFLGRGNSPLHF

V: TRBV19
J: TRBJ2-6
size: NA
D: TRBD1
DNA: TGTGCCACTAGGACAGGCAGCCCTGGGGCCAACGTCCTGACTTTC
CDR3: CATRTGSPGANVLTF

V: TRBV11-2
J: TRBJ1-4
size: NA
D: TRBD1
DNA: TGTGCCAGCAGCTTAGATTTCGTAGGACAGGGACTGTTTTTT
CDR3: CASSLDFVGQGLFF

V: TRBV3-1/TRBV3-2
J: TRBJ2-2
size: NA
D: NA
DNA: TGTGCCAGCAGCCCTCAGTTCGGGGAGCTGTTTTTT
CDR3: CASSPQFGELFF

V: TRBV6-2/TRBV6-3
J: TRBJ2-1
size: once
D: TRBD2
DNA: TGTGCCAGCAGTAGCGAAATACTAGCGGGAGGGGGCAATGAGCAGTTCTTC
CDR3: CASSSEILAGGGNEQFF

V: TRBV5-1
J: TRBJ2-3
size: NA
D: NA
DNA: TGCGCCAGCAGCTTTCAGAGCACAGATACGCAGTATTTT
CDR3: CASSFQSTDTQYF

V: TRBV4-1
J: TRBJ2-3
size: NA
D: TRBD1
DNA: TGCGCCAGCAGCCAAGTGGTACCGGGACAGGGGGCGGAGGGTTCTAGCACAGATACGCAGTATTTT
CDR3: CASSQVVPGQGAEGSSTDTQYF

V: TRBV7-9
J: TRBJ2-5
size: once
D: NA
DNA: TGTGCCAGCAGCTTAGCGCGAGGAAGCAAAGAGACCCAGTACTTC
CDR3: CASSLARGSKETQYF

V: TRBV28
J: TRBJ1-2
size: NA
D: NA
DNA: TGTGCCAGCAGTATCTTACAGGCGGTTCATGGCTACACCTTC
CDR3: CASSILQAVHGYTF

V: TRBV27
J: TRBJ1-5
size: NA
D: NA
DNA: TGTGCCAGCAGTCCGCTGACAACCGGGGGAGGGTATAGCAATCAGCCCCAGCATTTT
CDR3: CASSPLTTGGGYSNQPQHF

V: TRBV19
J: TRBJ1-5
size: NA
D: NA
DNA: TGTGCCAGTAGTTGGTCGGTTTCTCCGGGCAATCAGCCCCAGCATTTT
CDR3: CASSWSVSPGNQPQHF

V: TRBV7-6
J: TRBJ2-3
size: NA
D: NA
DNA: TGTGCCAGCAGCTTTGCCACGGAGGTTGGTACGCAGTATTTT
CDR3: CASSFATEVGTQYF

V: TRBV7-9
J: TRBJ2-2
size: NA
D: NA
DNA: TGTGCCAGCAGCTTTAGTCAGGCGAACACCGGGGAGCTGTTTTTT
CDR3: CASSFSQANTGELFF

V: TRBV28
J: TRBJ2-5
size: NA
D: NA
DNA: TGTGCCTCGCAGCAGGGGTTAGAGACCCAGTACTTC
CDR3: CASQQGLETQYF

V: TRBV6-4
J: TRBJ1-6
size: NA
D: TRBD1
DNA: TGTGCCAGCAGTGACGGGACAGGGTATAATTCACCCCTCCACTTT
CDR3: CASSDGTGYNSPLHF

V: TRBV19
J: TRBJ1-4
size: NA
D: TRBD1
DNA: TGTGCCAGTAGTTTCGACAGGGATGTGGGTGAAAAACTGTTTTTT
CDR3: CASSFDRDVGEKLFF

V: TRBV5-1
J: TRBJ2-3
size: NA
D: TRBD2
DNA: TGCGCCAGCAGCTTGAAGGTAATCTCGGCGGGAGAGGTAGATACGCAGTATTTT
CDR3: CASSLKVISAGEVDTQYF

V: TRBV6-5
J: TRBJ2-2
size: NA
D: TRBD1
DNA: TGTGCCAGCAGTACAGGGGCCACCGGGGAGCTGTTTTTT
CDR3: CASSTGATGELFF

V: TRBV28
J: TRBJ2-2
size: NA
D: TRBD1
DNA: TGTGCCACCGGGGACAGACCTACGCCCACCGGGGAGCTGTTTTTT
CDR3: CATGDRPTPTGELFF

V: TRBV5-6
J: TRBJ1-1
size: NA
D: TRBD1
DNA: TGTGCCAGCAGAGACCGGGACAGGGGTCCGAACACTGAAGCTTTCTTT
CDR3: CASRDRDRGPNTEAFF

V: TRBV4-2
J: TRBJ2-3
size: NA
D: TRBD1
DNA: TGTGCCAGCAGCCAAGAGGACAGGGACACGCAGTATTTT
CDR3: CASSQEDRDTQYF

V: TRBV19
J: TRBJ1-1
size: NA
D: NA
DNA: TGTGCCAGTACCATGCGTGGGCCGCTTCGAGCTTTCTTT
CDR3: CASTMRGPLRAFF

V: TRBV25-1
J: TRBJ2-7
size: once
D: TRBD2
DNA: TGTGCCAGCAGTGATAAACTAGCGGGAGACGAGCAGTACTTC
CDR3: CASSDKLAGDEQYF

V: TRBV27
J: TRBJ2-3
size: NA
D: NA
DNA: TGTGCCAGCAGTTCGTCCCGGGGTCCGTATACGCAGTATTTT
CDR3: CASSSSRGPYTQYF

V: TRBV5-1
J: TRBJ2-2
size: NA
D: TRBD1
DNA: TGCGCCAGCAGCTACCTAGGGGGCGAGACCGGGGAGCTGTTTTTT
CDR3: CASSYLGGETGELFF

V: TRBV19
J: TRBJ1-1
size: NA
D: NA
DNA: TGTGCCACCGCGACAGACATCAGGAACACTGAAGCTTTCTTT
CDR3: CATATDIRNTEAFF

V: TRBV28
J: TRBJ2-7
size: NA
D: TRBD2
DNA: TGTGCCAGCAGTTTAACTTTGAGACTAGCGGGACTAACCTACGAGCAGTACTTC
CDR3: CASSLTLRLAGLTYEQYF

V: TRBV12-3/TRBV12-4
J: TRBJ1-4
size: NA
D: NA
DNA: TGTGCCAGCAGCCCCCCGGTCGCGGAAAAACTGTTTTTT
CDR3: CASSPPVAEKLFF

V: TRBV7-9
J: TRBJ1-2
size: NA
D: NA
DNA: TGTGCCAGCAGCCCAGGCCGGGGGGCGGGTGGCTACACCTTC
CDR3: CASSPGRGAGGYTF

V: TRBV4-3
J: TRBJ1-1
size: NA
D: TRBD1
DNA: TGCGCCAGCAGCCAAGCCCGACAGGGAGCGGATGAAGCTTTCTTT
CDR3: CASSQARQGADEAFF

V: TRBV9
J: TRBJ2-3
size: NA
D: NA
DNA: TGTGCCAGCAGCGTAGGGGGCACTACCACAGATACGCAGTATTTT
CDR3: CASSVGGTTTDTQYF

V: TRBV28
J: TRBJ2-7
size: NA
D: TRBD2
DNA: TGTGCCAGCAGACTTAGACTAGCGGGTAAAAGTTCCTACGAGCAGTACTTC
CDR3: CASRLRLAGKSSYEQYF

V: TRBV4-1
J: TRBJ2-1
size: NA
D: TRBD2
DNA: TGCGCCAGCAGCTTAAATACTCGGCTAGCGGGAGTAGATGAGCAGTTCTTC
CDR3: CASSLNTRLAGVDEQFF

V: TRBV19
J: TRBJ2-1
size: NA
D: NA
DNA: TGTGCCAGTAGTATGGAAAGAGGGAATGAGCAGTTCTTC
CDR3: CASSMERGNEQFF

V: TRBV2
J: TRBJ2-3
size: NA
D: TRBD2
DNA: TGTGCCAGCAGTACAAGCGGGGCGGGCCCGAGCACAGATACGCAGTATTTT
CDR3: CASSTSGAGPSTDTQYF

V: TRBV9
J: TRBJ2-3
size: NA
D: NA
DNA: TGTGCCAGCAGCCTGAGGGGGGGATCAGATACGCAGTATTTT
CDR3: CASSLRGGSDTQYF